Each of the 9 T cell receptor beta chains below was sequenced from the same sample in a study of blood T cell repertoires in COVID-19. The assay was immunoSEQ multiplex PCR, and TCRdb's table has in-frame clones only and misses some. This table has over 100,000 clones, 85% to 90% appearing once. Sequencing was performed on peripheral blood. The receptors originated from a human donor in a cohort sampled during active COVID-19.

The J gene is TRBJ1-1, the V gene TRBV9, with unresolved D. Looked up from germline, CDR1 is SGDLS and CDR2 is YYNGEE. The ends were cut back, 0 bases at V and 10 bases at J, with 13 bases in the middle. This CDR3 comprises 13 residues. Here the CDR3 reads CASSVAPSDTAFF. The CDR3 region has the DNA TGTGCCAGCAGCGTAGCGCCGTCCGACACAGCTTTCTTT.

The chain recombines TRBV2 with TRBJ2-2; 7 bases map to TRBD1. V lost 6 bases and J lost 5; bases outside the gene matches: 6. Germline CDR1 SNHLY, CDR2 FYNNEI. The CDR3 sequence is 14 residues long. This chain's CDR3 is CASRGQQRTGELFF. CDR3 nucleotides: TGTGCCAGCAGGGGACAGCAACGGACCGGGGAGCTGTTTTTT.

This clone was seen only a few times. Here the CDR3 DNA reads TGTGCCAGCAGCCCCTCAGGGGGCACGAATGAAAAACTGTTTTTT. It specifies CASSPSGGTNEKLFF. The rearrangement links TRBV7-3 to TRBJ1-4; the match to TRBD1 covers 8 bases. V dropped 5 bases and J dropped 5; count of bases not matched to a gene: 7. This CDR3 comprises 15 residues. The V gene's germline CDR1 is SGHTA and CDR2 FQGTGA.

The gene calls are TRBV29-1 and TRBJ2-2; TRBD2 is a possible D gene (6 bases). CDR1 and CDR2 from the germline V gene are SQVTM and ANQGSEA. The CDR3 is made up of 13 amino acids. V was shortened by 6 bases and J by 4 bases, with 12 bases between the two germline ends. This CDR3 reads CSVRVGGTGELFF. The CDR3 coding sequence is TGCAGCGTCAGGGTCGGGGGCACCGGGGAGCTGTTTTTT.

The chain has TRBV6-2 or TRBV6-3 and TRBJ2-7, with D perhaps TRBD2 (5 bases). V was pared by 6 bases and J by 0 bases, with 15 bases between. Germline lookup yields CDR1 MNHEY and CDR2 SVGEGT. This CDR3 region has 15 residues. In DNA form, the CDR3 reads TGTGCCAGCAGCCGACTAAGCGGAAGCTCCTACGAGCAGTACTTC. Translation gives CASSRLSGSSYEQYF.

A remark on this clone: One end of the junction varies from germline; a read error may be responsible. The chain joins TRBV25-1 to TRBJ2-1; D is unresolved. This CDR3 is 11 amino acids long. Germline V gene sequence: CDR1 MGHDK, CDR2 SYGVNS. The CDR3: CASSDSLYTLF. CDR3 sequence (DNA): TGTGCCAGCAGTGACTCCCTATATACCCTCTTC.

This clone was detected only once. CDR3 loop: CSVEGGASADTQYF. The CDR3 region has the DNA TGCAGCGTTGAAGGTGGGGCTAGCGCAGATACGCAGTATTTT. The chain links TRBV29-1 to TRBJ2-3, with a possible D match to TRBD2 (6 bases). Germline CDR1 is SQVTM and CDR2 is ANQGSEA. With 1 base removed from V and 4 bases from J, the gap between germline ends came to 12 bases. This CDR3 has 14 amino acids.

A few counts support this clone. The CDR3 nucleotides read TGTGCCAGCAGTCCTCTGACTAGCGGGGGTAGGAATGAGCAGTTCTTC. Its protein product is CASSPLTSGGRNEQFF. The V call is TRBV27, the J call TRBJ2-1; 12 bases fit TRBD2. This CDR3 comprises 16 residues. CDR1 and CDR2 from the germline V gene are MNHEY and SMNVEV (reference sequence). With V trimmed by 5 bases and J by 7 bases, 9 bases remained unmatched.

V and J are TRBV19 and TRBJ2-7; 9 bases map to TRBD1. The V gene end was trimmed by 1 base and the J gene end by 3 bases; junction bases not matched to a gene: 4. This CDR3 has 15 amino acids. Germline CDR1 reads LNHDA; CDR2 reads SQIVND (reference sequence). The DNA of the CDR3 is TGTGCCAGTAGTATAGCCACAGGGGGCTACTACGAGCAGTACTTC. Its protein product is CASSIATGGYYEQYF.